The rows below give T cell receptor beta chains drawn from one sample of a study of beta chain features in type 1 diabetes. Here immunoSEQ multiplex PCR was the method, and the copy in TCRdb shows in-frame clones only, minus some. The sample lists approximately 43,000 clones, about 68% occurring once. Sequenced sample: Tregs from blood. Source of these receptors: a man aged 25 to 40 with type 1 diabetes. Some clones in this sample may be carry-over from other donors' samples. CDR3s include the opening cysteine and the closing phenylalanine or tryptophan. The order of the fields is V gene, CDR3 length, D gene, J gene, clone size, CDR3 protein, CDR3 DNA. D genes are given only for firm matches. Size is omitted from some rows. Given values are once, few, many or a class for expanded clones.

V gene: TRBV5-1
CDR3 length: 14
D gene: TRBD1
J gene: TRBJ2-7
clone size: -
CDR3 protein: CASSRTGSSYEQYF
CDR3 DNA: TGCGCCAGCAGCCGGACAGGTAGCTCCTACGAGCAGTACTTC

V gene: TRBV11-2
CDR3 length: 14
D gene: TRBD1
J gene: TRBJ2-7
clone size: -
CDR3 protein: CASSAGQGSLSQYF
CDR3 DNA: TGTGCCAGCAGCGCGGGACAGGGGTCCCTTTCTCAGTACTTC

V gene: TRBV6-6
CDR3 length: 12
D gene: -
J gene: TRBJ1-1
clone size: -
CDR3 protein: CASSYSTREAFF
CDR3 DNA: TGTGCCAGCAGTTACTCCACCAGGGAAGCTTTCTTT

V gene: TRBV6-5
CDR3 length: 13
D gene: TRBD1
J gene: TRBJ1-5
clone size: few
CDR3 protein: CASSYTGGQPQHF
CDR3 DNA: TGTGCCAGCAGTTACACAGGGGGGCAGCCCCAGCATTTT

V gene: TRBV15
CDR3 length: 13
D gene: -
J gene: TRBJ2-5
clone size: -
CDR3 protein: CATGRASRETQYF
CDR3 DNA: TGTGCCACCGGACGGGCTAGCAGAGAGACCCAGTACTTC

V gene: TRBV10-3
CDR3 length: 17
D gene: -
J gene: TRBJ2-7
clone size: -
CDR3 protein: CAISESSGGRGTYEQYF
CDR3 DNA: TGTGCCATCAGTGAGTCCTCGGGGGGCAGGGGCACCTACGAGCAGTACTTC

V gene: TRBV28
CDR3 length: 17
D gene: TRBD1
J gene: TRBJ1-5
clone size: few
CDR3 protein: CASSLTGTDTFAGPQHF
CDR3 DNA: TGTGCCAGCAGTCTGACTGGGACAGACACCTTTGCGGGGCCCCAGCATTTT

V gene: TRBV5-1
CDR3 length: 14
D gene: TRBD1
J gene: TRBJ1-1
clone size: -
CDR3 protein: CASSWGQVNTEAFF
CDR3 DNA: TGCGCCAGCAGCTGGGGACAGGTCAACACTGAAGCTTTCTTT

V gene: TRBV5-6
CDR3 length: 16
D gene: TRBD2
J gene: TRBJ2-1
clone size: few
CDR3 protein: CASSLAGLAALNEQFF
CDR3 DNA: TGTGCCAGCAGCTTGGCCGGCCTAGCGGCCCTCAATGAGCAGTTCTTC

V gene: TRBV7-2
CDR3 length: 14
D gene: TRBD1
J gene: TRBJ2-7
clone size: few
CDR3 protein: CASSFVGGSYEQYF
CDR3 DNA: TGTGCCAGCAGCTTTGTAGGGGGCTCGTACGAGCAGTACTTC

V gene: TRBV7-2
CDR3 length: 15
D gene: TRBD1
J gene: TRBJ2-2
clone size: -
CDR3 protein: CASSRPRQGKGELFF
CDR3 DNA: TGTGCCAGCAGCCGACCCCGACAGGGAAAGGGGGAGCTGTTTTTT

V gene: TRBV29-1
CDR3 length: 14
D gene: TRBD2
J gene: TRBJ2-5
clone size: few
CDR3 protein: CSVDGAAGQETQYF
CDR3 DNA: TGCAGCGTTGATGGAGCAGCGGGGCAAGAGACCCAGTACTTC

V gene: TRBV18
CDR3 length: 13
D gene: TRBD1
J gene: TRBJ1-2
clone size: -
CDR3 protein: CASSPGQDYGYTF
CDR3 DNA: TGTGCCAGCTCACCGGGACAGGACTATGGCTACACCTTC

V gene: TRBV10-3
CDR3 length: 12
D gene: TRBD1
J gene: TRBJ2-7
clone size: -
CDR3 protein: CATRDRVNEQYF
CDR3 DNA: TGTGCCACCAGAGACAGGGTAAACGAGCAGTACTTC

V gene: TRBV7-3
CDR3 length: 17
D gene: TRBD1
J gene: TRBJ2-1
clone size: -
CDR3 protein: CASSPYRGQGSYNEQFF
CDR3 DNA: TGTGCCAGCAGCCCCTACAGGGGGCAGGGGTCCTACAATGAGCAGTTCTTC

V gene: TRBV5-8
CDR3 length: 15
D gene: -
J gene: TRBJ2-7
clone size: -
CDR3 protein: CASSLESRSSYEQYF
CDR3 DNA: TGTGCCAGCAGCTTGGAATCCAGGTCCTCCTACGAGCAGTACTTC

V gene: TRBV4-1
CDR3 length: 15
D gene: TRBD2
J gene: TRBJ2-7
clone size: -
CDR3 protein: CASSRALRGVYEQYF
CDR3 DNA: TGCGCCAGCAGCCGGGCGTTACGGGGGGTCTACGAGCAGTACTTC

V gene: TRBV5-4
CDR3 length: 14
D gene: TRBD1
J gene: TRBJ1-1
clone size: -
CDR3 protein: CASSFGTGQLEAFF
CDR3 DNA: TGTGCCAGCAGCTTCGGGACAGGGCAACTTGAAGCTTTCTTT

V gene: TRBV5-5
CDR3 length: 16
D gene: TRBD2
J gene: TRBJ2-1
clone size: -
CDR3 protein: CASSWGRLTGGVEQFF
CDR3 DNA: TGTGCCAGCAGCTGGGGGCGGCTAACGGGGGGGGTTGAGCAGTTCTTC

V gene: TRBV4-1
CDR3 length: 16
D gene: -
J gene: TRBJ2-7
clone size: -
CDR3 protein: CASSQEPGHSFYEQYF
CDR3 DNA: TGCGCCAGCAGCCAGGAACCGGGACACTCGTTCTACGAGCAGTACTTC

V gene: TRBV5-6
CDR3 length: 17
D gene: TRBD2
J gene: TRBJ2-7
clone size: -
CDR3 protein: CASSLRRAGDSIDEQYF
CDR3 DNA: TGTGCCAGCAGCTTGAGACGAGCGGGGGACTCCATTGACGAGCAGTACTTC

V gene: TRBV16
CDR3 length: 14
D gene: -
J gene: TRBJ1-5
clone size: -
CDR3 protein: CASSQSSESQPQHF
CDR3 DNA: TGTGCCAGCAGCCAATCCTCTGAAAGCCAGCCCCAGCATTTT

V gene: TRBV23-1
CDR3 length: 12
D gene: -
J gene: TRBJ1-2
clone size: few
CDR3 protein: CASRRHCYGYTF
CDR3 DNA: TGCGCCAGCAGAAGACACTGCTATGGCTACACCTTC

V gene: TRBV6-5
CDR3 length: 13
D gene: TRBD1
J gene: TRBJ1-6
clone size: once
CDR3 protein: CASRDRLNSPLHF
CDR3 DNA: TGTGCCAGCAGGGACAGGCTTAATTCACCCCTCCACTTT

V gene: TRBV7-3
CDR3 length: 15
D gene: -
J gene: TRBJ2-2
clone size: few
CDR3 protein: CASSPQGQGTGELFF
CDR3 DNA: TGTGCCAGCAGCCCCCAGGGGCAAGGAACCGGGGAGCTGTTTTTT

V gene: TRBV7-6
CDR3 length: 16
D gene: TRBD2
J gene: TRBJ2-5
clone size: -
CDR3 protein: CASSLAGTSGGETQYF
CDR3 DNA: TGTGCCAGCAGCTTAGCTGGGACTAGCGGGGGAGAGACCCAGTACTTC

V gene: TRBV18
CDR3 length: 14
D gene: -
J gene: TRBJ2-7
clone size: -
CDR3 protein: CASSPQGRAYEQYF
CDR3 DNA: TGTGCCAGCTCACCGCAGGGGAGGGCCTACGAGCAGTACTTC

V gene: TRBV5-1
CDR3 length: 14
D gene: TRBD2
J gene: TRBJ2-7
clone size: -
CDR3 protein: CASSLSGGSREQYF
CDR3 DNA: TGCGCCAGCAGCTTGTCGGGGGGATCTCGAGAGCAGTACTTC

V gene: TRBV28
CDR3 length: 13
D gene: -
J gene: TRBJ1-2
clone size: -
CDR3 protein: CASSQGSRRGYTF
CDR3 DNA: TGTGCCAGCAGCCAGGGGAGTAGGCGTGGCTACACCTTC

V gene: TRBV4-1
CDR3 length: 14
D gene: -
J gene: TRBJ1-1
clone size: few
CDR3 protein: CASSLLPFNTEAFF
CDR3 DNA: TGCGCCAGCAGCCTCCTTCCCTTCAACACTGAAGCTTTCTTT

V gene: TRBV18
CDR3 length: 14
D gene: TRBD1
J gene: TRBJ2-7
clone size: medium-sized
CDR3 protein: CASSPPGQNYEQYF
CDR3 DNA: TGTGCCAGCTCACCACCGGGACAGAATTACGAGCAGTACTTC

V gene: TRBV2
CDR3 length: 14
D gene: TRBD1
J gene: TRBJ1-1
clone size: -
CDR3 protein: CASSVRQGASEAFF
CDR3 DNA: TGTGCCAGCAGTGTTAGACAGGGGGCGTCGGAAGCTTTCTTT

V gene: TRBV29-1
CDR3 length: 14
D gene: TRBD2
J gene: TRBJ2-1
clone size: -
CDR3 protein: CSVVSGGTYNEQFF
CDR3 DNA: TGCAGCGTTGTTAGCGGGGGTACCTACAATGAGCAGTTCTTC

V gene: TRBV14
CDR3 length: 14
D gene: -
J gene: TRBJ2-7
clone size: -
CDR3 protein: CASSPGRDTYEQYF
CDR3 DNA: TGTGCCAGCAGCCCGGGTAGGGACACCTACGAGCAGTACTTC

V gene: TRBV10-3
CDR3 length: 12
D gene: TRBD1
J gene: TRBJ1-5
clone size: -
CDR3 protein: CASQQGNQPQHF
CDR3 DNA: TGTGCCTCACAACAGGGGAATCAGCCCCAGCATTTT

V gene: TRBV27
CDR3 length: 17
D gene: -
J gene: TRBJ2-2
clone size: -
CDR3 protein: CASSPPSGPRLTGELFF
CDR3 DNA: TGTGCCAGCAGTCCGCCTTCAGGGCCCCGATTGACCGGGGAGCTGTTTTTT

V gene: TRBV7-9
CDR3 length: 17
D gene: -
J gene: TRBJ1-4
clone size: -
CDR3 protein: CASSLALSSRVDEKLFF
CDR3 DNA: TGTGCCAGCAGCTTAGCTCTGAGCTCCCGGGTGGATGAAAAACTGTTTTTT

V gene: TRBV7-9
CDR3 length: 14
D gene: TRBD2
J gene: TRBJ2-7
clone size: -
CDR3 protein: CASSPPSGGYEQYF
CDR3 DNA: TGTGCCAGCAGCCCACCTAGCGGGGGCTACGAGCAGTACTTC

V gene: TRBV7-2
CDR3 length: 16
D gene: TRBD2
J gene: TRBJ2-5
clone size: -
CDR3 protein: CASSLGDSGGQETQYF
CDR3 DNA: TGTGCCAGCAGCTTAGGTGATAGCGGGGGGCAAGAGACCCAGTACTTC

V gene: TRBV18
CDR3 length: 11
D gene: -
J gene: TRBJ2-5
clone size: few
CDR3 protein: CASSPGETQYF
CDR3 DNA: TGTGCCAGCTCACCCGGGGAGACCCAGTACTTC

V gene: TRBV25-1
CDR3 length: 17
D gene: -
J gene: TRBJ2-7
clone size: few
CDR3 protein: CASSEMVGQKGSYEQYF
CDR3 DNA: TGTGCCAGCAGTGAGATGGTAGGACAGAAAGGCTCCTACGAGCAGTACTTC

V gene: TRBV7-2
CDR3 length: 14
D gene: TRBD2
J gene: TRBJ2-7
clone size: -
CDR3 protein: CASSSSGTSYEQYF
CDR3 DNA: TGTGCCAGCAGCTCTAGCGGCACATCCTACGAGCAGTACTTC

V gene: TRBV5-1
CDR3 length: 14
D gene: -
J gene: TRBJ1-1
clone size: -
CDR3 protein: CASSSDRMNTEAFF
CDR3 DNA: TGCGCCAGCAGCTCAGACAGGATGAACACTGAAGCTTTCTTT

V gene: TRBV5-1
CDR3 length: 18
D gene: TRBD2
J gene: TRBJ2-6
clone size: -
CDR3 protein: CASSLPSSGGSGANVLTF
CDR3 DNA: TGCGCCAGCAGCTTGCCTTCTAGCGGGGGATCTGGGGCCAACGTCCTGACTTTC

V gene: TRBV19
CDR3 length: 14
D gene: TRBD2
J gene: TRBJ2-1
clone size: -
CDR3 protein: CASSIDQRGGEQFF
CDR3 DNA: TGTGCCAGTAGTATAGATCAGCGGGGGGGTGAGCAGTTCTTC

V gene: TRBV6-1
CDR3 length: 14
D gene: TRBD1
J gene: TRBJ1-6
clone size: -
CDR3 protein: CASSEVTGVSPLHF
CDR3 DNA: TGTGCCAGCAGTGAAGTTACAGGGGTTTCACCCCTCCACTTT

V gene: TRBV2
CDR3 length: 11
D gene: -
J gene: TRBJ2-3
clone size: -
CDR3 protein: CASSEDYTQYF
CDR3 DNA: TGTGCCAGCAGTGAAGACTATACGCAGTATTTT

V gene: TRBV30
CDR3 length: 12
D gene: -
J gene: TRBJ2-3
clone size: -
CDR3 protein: CAWSRRADTQYF
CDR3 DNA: TGTGCCTGGAGCCGGCGGGCAGATACGCAGTATTTT

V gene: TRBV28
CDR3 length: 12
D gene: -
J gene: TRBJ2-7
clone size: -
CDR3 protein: CASSLSAYEQYF
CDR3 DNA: TGTGCCAGCAGTTTATCAGCCTACGAGCAGTACTTC

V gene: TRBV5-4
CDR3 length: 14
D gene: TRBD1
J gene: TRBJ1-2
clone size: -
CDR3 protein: CASSFDRVYVGYTF
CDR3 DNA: TGTGCCAGCAGCTTCGACAGGGTATACGTAGGCTACACCTTC

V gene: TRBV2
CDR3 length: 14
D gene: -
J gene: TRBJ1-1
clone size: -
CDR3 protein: CATRTRQAVPEAFF
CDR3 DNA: TGTGCCACCAGAACCAGACAGGCAGTTCCTGAAGCTTTCTTT

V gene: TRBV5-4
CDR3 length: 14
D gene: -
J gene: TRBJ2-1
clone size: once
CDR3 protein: CASSSAGTYNEQFF
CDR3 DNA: TGTGCCAGCAGCTCCGCGGGAACTTACAATGAGCAGTTCTTC

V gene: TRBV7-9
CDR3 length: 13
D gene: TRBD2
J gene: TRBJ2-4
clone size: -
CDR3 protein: CASNQRGQNIQYF
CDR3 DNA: TGTGCCAGCAACCAGCGGGGGCAAAACATTCAGTACTTC

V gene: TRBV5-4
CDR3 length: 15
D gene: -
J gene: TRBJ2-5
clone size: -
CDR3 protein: CASSRAAGYQETQYF
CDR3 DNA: TGTGCCAGCAGCCGGGCTGCGGGTTACCAAGAGACCCAGTACTTC

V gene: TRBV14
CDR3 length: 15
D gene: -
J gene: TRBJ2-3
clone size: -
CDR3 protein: CASSQVFSYTDTQYF
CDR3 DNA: TGTGCCAGCAGCCAAGTTTTTAGCTACACAGATACGCAGTATTTT

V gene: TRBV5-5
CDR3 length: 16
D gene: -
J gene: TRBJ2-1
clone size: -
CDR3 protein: CASSLGPGSSYNEQFF
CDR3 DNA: TGTGCCAGCAGCTTGGGTCCAGGAAGTTCCTACAATGAGCAGTTCTTC